Below, one T cell receptor (beta chain) is given with its context. Antigen unknown. This specimen comes from a study of early T cells in non-severe SARS-CoV-2 infection. Study-level information: Bulk RNA from unsorted whole blood was sequenced; chains were unpaired. Whole-study results and caveats: Private and CD4 specificities were missed by VDJdb matching, which favored anti-spike CD8 responses.

Individual cDNA molecules received unique molecular identifiers. TCRdb reanalysed the 5' RACE reads using MiXCR and keeps one entry per CDR3 protein. The sample has under 40,000 distinct CDR3 sequences, about 6.2% seen once. This receptor was taken from an adult who was a healthcare worker with PCR-confirmed SARS-CoV-2 infection or an uninfected control (not recorded which). Sequenced: whole blood.

The DNA for the CDR3 is TGCGCCAGCAGCCCAAAACTCGGACAGGCCCCTACGCAGTATTTT. Its translation is CASSPKLGQAPTQYF. The rearrangement links TRBV4-3 to TRBJ2-3, with 7 bases aligning to TRBD1. This CDR3 spans 15 amino acids. After removal of 4 bases from V and 8 bases from J, the junction contained 12 bases not matched to a gene. Germline CDR1 LGHNA, CDR2 YSLEER.